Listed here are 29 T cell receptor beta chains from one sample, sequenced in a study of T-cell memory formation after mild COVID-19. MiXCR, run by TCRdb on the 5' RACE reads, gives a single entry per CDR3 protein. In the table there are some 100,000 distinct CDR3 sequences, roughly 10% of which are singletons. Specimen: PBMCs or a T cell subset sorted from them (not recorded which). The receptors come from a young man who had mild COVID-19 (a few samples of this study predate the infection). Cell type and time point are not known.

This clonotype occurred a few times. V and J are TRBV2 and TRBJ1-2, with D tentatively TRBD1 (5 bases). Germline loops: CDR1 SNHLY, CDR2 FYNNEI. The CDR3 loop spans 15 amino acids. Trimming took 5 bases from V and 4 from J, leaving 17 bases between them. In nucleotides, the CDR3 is TGTGCCAGCAGTCAGATTAAGGACACTTCCTATGGCTACACCTTC. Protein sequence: CASSQIKDTSYGYTF.

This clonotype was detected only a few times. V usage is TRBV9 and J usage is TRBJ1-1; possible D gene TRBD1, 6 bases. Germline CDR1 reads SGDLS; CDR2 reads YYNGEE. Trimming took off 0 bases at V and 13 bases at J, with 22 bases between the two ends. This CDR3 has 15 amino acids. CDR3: CASSVEGTPRAKGFF. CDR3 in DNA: TGTGCCAGCAGCGTAGAGGGGACACCTCGGGCCAAAGGTTTCTTT.

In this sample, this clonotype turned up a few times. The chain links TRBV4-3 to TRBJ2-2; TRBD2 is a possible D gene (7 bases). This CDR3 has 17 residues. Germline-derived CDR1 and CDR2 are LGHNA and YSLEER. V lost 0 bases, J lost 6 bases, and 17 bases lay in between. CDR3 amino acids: CASSQDLRGGDSGELFF. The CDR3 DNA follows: TGCGCCAGCAGCCAAGATCTTCGAGGGGGGGACTCCGGGGAGCTGTTTTTT.

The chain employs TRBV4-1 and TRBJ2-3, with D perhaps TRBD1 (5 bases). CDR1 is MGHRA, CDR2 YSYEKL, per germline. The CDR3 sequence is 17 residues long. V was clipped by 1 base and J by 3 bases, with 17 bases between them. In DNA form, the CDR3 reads TGCGCCAGCAGCCAAGTCCTCCAGGGTTGGCGGACAGATACGCAGTATTTT. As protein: CASSQVLQGWRTDTQYF.

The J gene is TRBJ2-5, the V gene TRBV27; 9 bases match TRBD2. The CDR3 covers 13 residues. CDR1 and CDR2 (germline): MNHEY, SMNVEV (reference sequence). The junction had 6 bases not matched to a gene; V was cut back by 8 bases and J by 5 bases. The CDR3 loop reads CASHSGGFETQYF. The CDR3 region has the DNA TGTGCCAGCCATAGCGGGGGCTTTGAGACCCAGTACTTC.

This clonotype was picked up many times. The CDR3 bases are TGTGCCATCAGTGAGTCGTCGGGGGCCTCCTACAATGAGCAGTTCTTC. Translation: CAISESSGASYNEQFF. The chain combines TRBV10-3 with TRBJ2-1; D tentatively fits TRBD1 or TRBD2 (6 bases each). The germline V gene has CDR1 ENHRY and CDR2 SYGVKD. Trimming took off 0 bases at V and 0 bases at J, with 9 bases between the two ends. This CDR3 spans 16 amino acids.

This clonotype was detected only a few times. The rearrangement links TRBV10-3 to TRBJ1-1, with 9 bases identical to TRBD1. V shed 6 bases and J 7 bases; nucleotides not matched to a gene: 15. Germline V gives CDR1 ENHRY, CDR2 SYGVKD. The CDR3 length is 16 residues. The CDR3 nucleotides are TGTGCCATCAGAATTGGACAGGGGCCCCAGGGTGGTGAAGCTTTCTTT. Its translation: CAIRIGQGPQGGEAFF.

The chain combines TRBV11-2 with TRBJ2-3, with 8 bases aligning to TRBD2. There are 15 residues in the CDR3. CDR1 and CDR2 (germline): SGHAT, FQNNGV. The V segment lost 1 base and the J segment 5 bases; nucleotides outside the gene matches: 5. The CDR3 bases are TGTGCCAGCAGCTTAGTCGGGGGGGCAGTAGATACGCAGTATTTT. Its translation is CASSLVGGAVDTQYF.

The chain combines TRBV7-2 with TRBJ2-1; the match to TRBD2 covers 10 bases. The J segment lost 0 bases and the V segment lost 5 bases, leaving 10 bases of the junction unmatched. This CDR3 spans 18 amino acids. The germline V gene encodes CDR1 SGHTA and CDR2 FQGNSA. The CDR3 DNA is TGTGCCAGCAGCCTCGCCGTAGCGGGGGGAGACTCCTACAATGAGCAGTTCTTC. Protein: CASSLAVAGGDSYNEQFF.

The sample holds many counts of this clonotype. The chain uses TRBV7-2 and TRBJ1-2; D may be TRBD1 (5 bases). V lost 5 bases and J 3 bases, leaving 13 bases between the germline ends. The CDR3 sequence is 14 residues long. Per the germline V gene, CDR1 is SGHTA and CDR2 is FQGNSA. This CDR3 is CASSPGTSYYGYTF. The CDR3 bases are TGTGCCAGCAGCCCAGGGACCTCGTACTATGGCTACACCTTC.

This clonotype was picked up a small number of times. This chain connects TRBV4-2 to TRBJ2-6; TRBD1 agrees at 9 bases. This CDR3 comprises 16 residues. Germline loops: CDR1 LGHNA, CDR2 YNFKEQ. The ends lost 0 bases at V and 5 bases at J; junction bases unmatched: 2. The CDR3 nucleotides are TGTGCCAGCAGCCAAGATGGACAGGGGCGGGCCAACGTCCTGACTTTC. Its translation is CASSQDGQGRANVLTF.

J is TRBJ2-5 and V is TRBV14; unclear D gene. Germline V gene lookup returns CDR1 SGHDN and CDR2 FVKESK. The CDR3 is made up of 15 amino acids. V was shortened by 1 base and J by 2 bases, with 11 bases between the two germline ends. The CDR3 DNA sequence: TGTGCCAGCAGCCAAGGTCCAGTAGTACAAGAGACCCAGTACTTC. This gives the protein CASSQGPVVQETQYF.

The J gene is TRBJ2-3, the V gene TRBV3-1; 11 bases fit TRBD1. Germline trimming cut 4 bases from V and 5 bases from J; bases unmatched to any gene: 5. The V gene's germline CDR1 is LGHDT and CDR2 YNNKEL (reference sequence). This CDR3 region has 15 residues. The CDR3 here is CASSPPGTGGDTQYF. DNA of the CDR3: TGTGCCAGCAGCCCCCCCGGGACAGGGGGAGATACGCAGTATTTT.

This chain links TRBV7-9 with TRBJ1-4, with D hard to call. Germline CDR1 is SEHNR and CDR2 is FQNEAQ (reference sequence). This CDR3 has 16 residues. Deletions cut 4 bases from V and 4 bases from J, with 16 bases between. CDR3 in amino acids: CASSSGPAGLNEKLFF. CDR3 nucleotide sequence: TGTGCCAGCAGCTCCGGACCCGCCGGACTTAATGAAAAACTGTTTTTT.

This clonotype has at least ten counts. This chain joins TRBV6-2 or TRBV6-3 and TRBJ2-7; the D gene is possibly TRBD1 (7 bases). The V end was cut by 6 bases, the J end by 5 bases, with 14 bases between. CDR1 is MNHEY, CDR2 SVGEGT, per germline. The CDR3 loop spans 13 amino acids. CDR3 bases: TGTGCCAGCAGAAAATCCAGGGGGGACGAGCAGTACGTC. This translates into CASRKSRGDEQYV.

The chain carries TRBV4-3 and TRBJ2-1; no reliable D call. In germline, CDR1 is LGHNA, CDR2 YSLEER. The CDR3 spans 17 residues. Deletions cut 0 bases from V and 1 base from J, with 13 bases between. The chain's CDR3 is CASSQDWPGRSYNEQFF. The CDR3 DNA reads TGCGCCAGCAGCCAAGACTGGCCCGGACGGTCCTACAATGAGCAGTTCTTC.

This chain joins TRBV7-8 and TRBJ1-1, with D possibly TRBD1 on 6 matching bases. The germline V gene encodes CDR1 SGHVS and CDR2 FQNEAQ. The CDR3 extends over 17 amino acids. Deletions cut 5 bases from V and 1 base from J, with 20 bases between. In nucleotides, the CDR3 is TGTGCCAGCAGCGAATTGGGGGGGCAATCTGCGAACACTGAAGCTTTCTTT. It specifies CASSELGGQSANTEAFF.

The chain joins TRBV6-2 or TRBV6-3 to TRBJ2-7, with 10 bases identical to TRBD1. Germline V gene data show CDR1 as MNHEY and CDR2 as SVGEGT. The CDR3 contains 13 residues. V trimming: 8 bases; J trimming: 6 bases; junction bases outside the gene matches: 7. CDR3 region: CASSRQGASEQYV. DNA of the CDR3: TGTGCCAGCTCCCGACAGGGGGCCAGCGAGCAGTACGTC.

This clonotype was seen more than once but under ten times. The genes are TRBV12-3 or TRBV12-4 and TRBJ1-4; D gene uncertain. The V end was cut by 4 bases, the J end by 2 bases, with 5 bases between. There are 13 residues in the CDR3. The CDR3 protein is CASSYGTNEKLFF. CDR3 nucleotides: TGTGCCAGCAGTTACGGGACTAATGAAAAACTGTTTTTT.

In DNA form, the CDR3 reads TGTGCCAGCAGCCAACGGGCAGGGATGGACTATGGCTACACCTTC. The encoded protein is CASSQRAGMDYGYTF. The chain has TRBV7-2 and TRBJ1-2; TRBD1 might be the D (5 bases). Germline V CDR1 and CDR2: SGHTA, FQGNSA. The CDR3 is 15 residues long. The V end lost 5 bases, the J end lost 3 bases, and 16 bases lay between the germline ends.

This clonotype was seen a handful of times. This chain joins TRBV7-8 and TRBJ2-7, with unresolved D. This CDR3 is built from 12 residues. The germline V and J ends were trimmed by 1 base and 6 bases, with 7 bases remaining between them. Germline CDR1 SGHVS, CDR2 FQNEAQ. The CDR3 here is CASSLDRVEQYV. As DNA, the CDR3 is TGTGCCAGCAGCTTAGATAGGGTCGAGCAGTACGTC.

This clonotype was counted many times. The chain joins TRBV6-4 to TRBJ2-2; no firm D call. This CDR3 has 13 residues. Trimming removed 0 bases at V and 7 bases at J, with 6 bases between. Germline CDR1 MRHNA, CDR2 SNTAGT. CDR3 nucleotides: TGTGCCAGCAGTGACTCAGAGGTCGGGGAGCTGTTTTTT. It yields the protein CASSDSEVGELFF.

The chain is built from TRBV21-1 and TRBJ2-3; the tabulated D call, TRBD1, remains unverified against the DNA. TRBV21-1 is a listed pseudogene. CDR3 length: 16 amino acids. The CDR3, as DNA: TGTGCCAGCACTAAGGAGAGTGTCAGGGCAAGGTATACGCAGTATTTT. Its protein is CASTKESVRARYTQYF.

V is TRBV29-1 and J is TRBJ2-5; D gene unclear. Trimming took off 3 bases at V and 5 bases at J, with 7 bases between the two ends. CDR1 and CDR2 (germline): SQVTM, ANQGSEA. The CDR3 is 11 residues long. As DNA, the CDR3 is TGCAGCGTTGAGAGTAGGGAGACCCAGTACTTC. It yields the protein CSVESRETQYF.

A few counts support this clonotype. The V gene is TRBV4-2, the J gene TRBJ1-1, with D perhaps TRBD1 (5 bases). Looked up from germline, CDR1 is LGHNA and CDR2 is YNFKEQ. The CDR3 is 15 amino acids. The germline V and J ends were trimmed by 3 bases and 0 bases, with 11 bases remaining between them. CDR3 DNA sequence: TGTGCCAGCAGCCAGCACGGGGACGTGAACACTGAAGCTTTCTTT. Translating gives CASSQHGDVNTEAFF.

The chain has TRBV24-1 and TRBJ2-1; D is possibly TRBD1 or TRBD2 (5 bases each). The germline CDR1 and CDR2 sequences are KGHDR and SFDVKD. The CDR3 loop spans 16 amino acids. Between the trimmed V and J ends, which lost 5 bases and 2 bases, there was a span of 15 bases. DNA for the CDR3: TGTGCCACCAGTGTAAGGGACCGCCACGCCTACAATGAGCAGTTCTTC. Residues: CATSVRDRHAYNEQFF.

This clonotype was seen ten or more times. The CDR3 sequence: CASSLPGVGEQYF. In DNA form, the CDR3 reads TGTGCCAGCAGCTTACCGGGGGTAGGCGAGCAGTACTTC. The chain employs TRBV7-2 and TRBJ2-7; tentative D call: TRBD2 (6 bases). V dropped 2 bases and J dropped 6 bases, with 11 bases sitting between them. The CDR3 is 13 residues long. Germline CDR1 reads SGHTA; CDR2 reads FQGNSA.

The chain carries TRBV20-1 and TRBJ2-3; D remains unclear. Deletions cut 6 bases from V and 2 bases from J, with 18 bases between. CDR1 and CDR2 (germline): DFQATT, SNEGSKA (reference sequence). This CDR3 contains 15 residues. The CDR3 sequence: CSAPPLVLHTDTQYF. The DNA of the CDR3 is TGCAGTGCCCCCCCTTTAGTGCTCCACACAGATACGCAGTATTTT.

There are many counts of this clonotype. In DNA form, the CDR3 reads TGTGCCAGCAGTTTGACTAGCGGCGGGACCGGGGAGCTGTTTTTT. Its translation is CASSLTSGGTGELFF. The V gene is TRBV12-3 or TRBV12-4, the J gene TRBJ2-2; 9 positions agree with TRBD2. Germline trimming cut 3 bases from V and 5 bases from J; bases unmatched to any gene: 4. CDR3 length: 15 residues.